This T cell receptor beta chain was sequenced during a study of shared clonotypes between healthy human individuals. CD45RO-negative, CCR7-positively selected cells formed the naive CD8 fraction, excluding terminally differentiated effector memory CD45RA+ cells. Study-level findings and limits: Shared across four donors were roughly 5% of the naive CD4 clonotypes.

A remark on this clone: Its cognate antigen is unknown.

Generated by immunoSEQ multiplex PCR, the TCRdb table keeps only in-frame clones and is missing some. The sample includes about 1.9 million clones, about 93% seen only once; the top ten take about 1.7%. This TCR was sampled from a man younger than 30 in good health. Some clones in this sample may be carry-over from other donors' samples. The sequencing input was naive CD8+ T cells from PBMCs.

CDR3 region: CASSISGTDYEQYF. As DNA, the CDR3 is TGTGCCAGTAGTATTTCCGGGACAGATTACGAGCAGTACTTC. The genes are TRBV19 and TRBJ2-7, with TRBD1 matching over 7 bases. This CDR3 comprises 14 residues. CDR1 LNHDA and CDR2 SQIVND come from the germline V gene (reference sequence). V dropped 3 bases and J dropped 4; count of bases not matched to a gene: 6.